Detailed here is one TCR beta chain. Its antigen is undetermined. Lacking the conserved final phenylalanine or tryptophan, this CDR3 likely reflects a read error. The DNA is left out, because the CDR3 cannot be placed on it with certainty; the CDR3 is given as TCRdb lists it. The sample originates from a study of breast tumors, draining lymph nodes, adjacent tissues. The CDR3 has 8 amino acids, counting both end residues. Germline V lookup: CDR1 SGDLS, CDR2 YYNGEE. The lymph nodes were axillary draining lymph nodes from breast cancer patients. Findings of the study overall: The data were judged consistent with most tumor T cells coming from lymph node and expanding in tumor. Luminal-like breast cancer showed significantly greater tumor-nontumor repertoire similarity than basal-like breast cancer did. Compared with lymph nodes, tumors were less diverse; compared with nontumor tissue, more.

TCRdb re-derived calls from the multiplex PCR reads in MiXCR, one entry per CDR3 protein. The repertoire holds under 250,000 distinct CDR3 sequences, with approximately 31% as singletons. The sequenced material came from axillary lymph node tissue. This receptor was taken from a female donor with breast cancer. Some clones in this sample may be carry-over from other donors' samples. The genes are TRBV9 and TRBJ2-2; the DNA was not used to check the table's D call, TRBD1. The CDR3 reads CASSVTGG.